This is a list of T cell receptor beta chains from one sample in a study of molecular identifiers for immune sequencing clone quantification. TCRdb redid the calling of the PCR reads with MiXCR, one entry per CDR3 protein. The data hold about 640,000 distinct CDR3 sequences, with 20% observed a single time. The sample consisted of naive CD8+ T cells from blood, with Jurkat cell RNA spiked in. These receptors all come from a human donor in good health. Some libraries in this study had Jurkat cell RNA spiked in. Both conserved end residues are part of each CDR3. Fields, in order: D gene, V gene, clone size, J gene, CDR3 protein, CDR3 DNA. D genes are given only for firm matches. Expanded clones get a size class; other rows say once, few or many, or leave the size out.

-,TRBV14,many,TRBJ2-3,CASSTQGPPGDTQYF,TGTGCCAGCAGCACACAGGGACCCCCGGGCGATACGCAGTATTTT
TRBD1,TRBV5-1,many,TRBJ2-3,CASSYRGSTDTQYF,TGCGCCAGCAGCTACAGGGGTTCCACAGATACGCAGTATTTT
TRBD1,TRBV7-9,-,TRBJ2-2,CTSSRTGDLTPGELFF,TGTACCAGCAGCCGTACAGGGGACCTAACACCCGGGGAGCTGTTTTTT
-,TRBV27,many,TRBJ2-3,CASSLEGLPTDTQYF,TGTGCCAGCAGTTTGGAGGGTCTACCCACAGATACGCAGTATTTT
TRBD1,TRBV7-6,few,TRBJ2-5,CASSFRQGGGAEAQYF,TGTGCCAGCAGCTTTCGACAGGGGGGGGGTGCAGAGGCCCAGTACTTC
TRBD1,TRBV27,few,TRBJ1-2,CASSLIRGNGYTF,TGTGCCAGCAGTTTGATCAGGGGGAATGGCTACACCTTC
TRBD2,TRBV7-6,many,TRBJ2-3,CASSQTPGLATDTQYF,TGTGCCAGCAGCCAGACGCCGGGACTAGCGACAGATACGCAGTATTTT
TRBD1,TRBV29-1,many,TRBJ1-1,CSGDRGDSTEAFF,TGCAGCGGCGACAGGGGTGATTCCACTGAAGCTTTCTTT
TRBD2,TRBV6-5,many,TRBJ2-3,CASSLGTSGADTQYF,TGTGCCAGCAGTCTAGGGACTAGCGGGGCAGATACGCAGTATTTT
TRBD1,TRBV10-3,many,TRBJ2-7,CAIRAGTGYPPEQYF,TGTGCCATCAGAGCCGGGACAGGGTACCCTCCCGAGCAGTACTTC
-,TRBV6-5,many,TRBJ2-7,CASMTSGEQYF,TGTGCCAGCATGACTAGTGGCGAGCAGTACTTC
-,TRBV4-1,few,TRBJ1-2,CASSQALGRRSNYGYTF,TGCGCCAGCAGCCAAGCCCTGGGACGGCGGTCAAACTATGGCTACACCTTC
-,TRBV19,few,TRBJ2-7,CASSNRGRVYEQYF,TGTGCCAGTAGTAATCGGGGTAGGGTCTACGAGCAGTACTTC
-,TRBV4-3,many,TRBJ2-1,CASSSLGGDEQFF,TGCGCCAGCAGCTCTCTCGGGGGCGATGAGCAGTTCTTC
-,TRBV25-1,few,TRBJ1-3,CASSEPSSSGSTIYF,TGTGCCAGCAGTGAACCTTCCTCCTCTGGAAGCACCATATATTTT
TRBD1,TRBV4-1,-,TRBJ1-5,CASSRGGIGGTAEQPQHF,TGCGCCAGCAGCCGAGGGGGTATAGGGGGCACAGCTGAGCAGCCCCAGCATTTT
TRBD2,TRBV6-5,many,TRBJ2-7,CASSLAGTSGRAAHEQYF,TGTGCCAGCAGTTTGGCCGGGACTAGCGGGAGGGCGGCCCACGAGCAGTACTTC